This TCR beta chain was captured by sequencing in a study of blood T cell repertoires in COVID-19. Study at large: The cDNA or gDNA used as material had been derived from T cells, B-cell-depleted T cells, or PBMCs.

J was trimmed by 4 bases and V by 4 bases; bases with no gene match: 7. The CDR3 spans 15 residues. Germline V gene data show CDR1 as SGDLS and CDR2 as YYNGEE. Original analysis: Quantification of nucleated cells was approximated via reference gene primer amplification. Clones were sequenced by immunoSEQ multiplex PCR, and TCRdb holds only the in-frame ones, with some missing. The V and J calls and the clone size are those of that table, but D and trimming were determined from the DNA. This repertoire shows 120,000 to 150,000 clones, 80% to 90% found once; its top ten account for about 2.6%. The sequence was obtained from a human donor with acute or convalescent COVID-19. The donor label of this sample is uncertain. The specimen sequenced was peripheral blood. The chain is built from TRBV9 and TRBJ1-2; 10 positions match TRBD1. The CDR3 spells CASSPRDRGGYGYTF. Written as DNA, the CDR3 is TGTGCCAGCAGCCCGCGGGACAGGGGAGGCTATGGCTACACCTTC.